This TCR beta chain was recovered during a study of regulatory T cells in long-lasting Graves disease. Time point meaning: persistent/refractory GD, antithyroid drugs over 5 years with positive TRAb. The TCR library was made from RNA that had been extracted from PBMCs in TRIzol. From each patient, around 9 milliliters of peripheral blood was drawn and collected into an EDTA anticoagulant tube. Library construction for TCR beta used iRepertoire HTBI primers and Arm-PCR of CDR3 regions. TCRdb passed the multiplex PCR reads through MiXCR, listing each CDR3 protein once. The repertoire holds roughly 500,000 distinct CDR3 sequences, about 20% seen once, with about 8.3% in the top ten. As concerns this clonotype: Possible read error: a much larger clone is one base away.

Sequenced here: peripheral blood mononuclear cells (PBMCs), sampled when the disease was refractory, from a patient treated with antithyroid drugs. This clonotype was obtained from a female donor with Graves disease.

CDR3 nucleotides: TGTGCCAGCAGGGGGGGGGGCAGGGATTCCTACGGGCAGTACTTC. Encoded protein: CASRGGGRDSYGQYF. The V and J genes are TRBV28 and TRBJ2-7; maybe TRBD2 (7 bases). CDR1 is MDHEN and CDR2 is SYDVKM in the germline V gene. The CDR3 loop spans 15 amino acids.